What follows describes a single T cell receptor beta chain. Its specificity is not known. The sample belongs to a study of synovial regulatory T cells in juvenile arthritis. Study details: Over five patients were on methotrexate and three were untreated. Study outcomes and limitations: Inflammation-associated Treg cells in blood had less TCR diversity than the remaining blood Treg cells. Synovial Tregs shared more CDR3 sequences with iaTregs than other blood Tregs. iaTreg TCR repertoires were largely private across patients and partially overlapped synovial Teff and blood CPL.

Clones were sequenced by immunoSEQ multiplex PCR, and TCRdb holds only the in-frame ones, with some missing. Here the sample table reports around 9,000 clones. The germline gives CDR1 SGHTA, CDR2 FQGNSA. This CDR3 region has 15 residues. No DNA sequence is on record. iaTreg cells were HLA-DR+ Treg cells. This receptor was identified in a donor aged 2-30 years with juvenile idiopathic arthritis. The V call is TRBV7-2, the J call TRBJ1-2; TCRdb indicates TRBD1, and absent DNA this call remains unverified. Specimen: Treg cells from blood. As to subset: HLA-DR+ inflammation-associated blood Treg cells. The CDR3 protein is CASSLGQGVFYGYTF.